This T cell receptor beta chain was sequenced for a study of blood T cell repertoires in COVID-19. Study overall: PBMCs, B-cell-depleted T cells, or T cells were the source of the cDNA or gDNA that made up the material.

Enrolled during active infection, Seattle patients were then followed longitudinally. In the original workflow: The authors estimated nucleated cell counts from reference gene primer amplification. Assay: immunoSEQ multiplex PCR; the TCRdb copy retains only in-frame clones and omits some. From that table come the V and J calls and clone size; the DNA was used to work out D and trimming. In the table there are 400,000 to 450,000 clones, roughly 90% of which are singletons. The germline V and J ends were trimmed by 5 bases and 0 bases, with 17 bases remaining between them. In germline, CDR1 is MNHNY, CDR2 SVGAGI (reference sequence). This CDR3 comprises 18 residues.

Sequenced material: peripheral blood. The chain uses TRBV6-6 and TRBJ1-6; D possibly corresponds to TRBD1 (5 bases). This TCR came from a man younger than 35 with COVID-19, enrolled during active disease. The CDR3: CASSLRTTKSSYNSPLHF. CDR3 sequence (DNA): TGTGCCAGCAGTCTCAGGACAACCAAAAGCTCCTATAATTCACCCCTCCACTTT.